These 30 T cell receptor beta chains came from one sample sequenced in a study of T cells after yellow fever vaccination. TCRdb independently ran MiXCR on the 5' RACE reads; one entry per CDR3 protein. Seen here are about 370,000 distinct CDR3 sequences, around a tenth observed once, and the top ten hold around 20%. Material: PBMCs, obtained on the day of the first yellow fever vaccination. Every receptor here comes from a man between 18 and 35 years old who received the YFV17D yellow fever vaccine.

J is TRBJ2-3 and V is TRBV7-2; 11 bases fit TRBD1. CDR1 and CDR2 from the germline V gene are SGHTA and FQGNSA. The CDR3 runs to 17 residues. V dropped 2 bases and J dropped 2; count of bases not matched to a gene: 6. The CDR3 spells CASSLKGTGGYTDTQYF. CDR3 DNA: TGTGCCAGCAGCTTAAAAGGGACAGGGGGTTACACAGATACGCAGTATTTT.

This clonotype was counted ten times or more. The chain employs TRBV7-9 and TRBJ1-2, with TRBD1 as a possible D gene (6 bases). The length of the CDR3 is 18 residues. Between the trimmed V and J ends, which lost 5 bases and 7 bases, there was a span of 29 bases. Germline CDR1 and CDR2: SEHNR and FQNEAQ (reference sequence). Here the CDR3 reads CASSSFLGGGPYLSGYTF. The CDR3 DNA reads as TGTGCCAGCAGCAGCTTTTTAGGGGGGGGACCGTACTTGTCTGGCTACACCTTC.

The CDR3: CASSQVSGNNEQFF. CDR3 sequence (DNA): TGTGCCAGCAGCCAAGTGTCGGGTAACAATGAGCAGTTCTTC. The chain combines TRBV4-2 with TRBJ2-1; D remains ambiguous. V lost 1 base to trimming and J lost 5 bases, with 9 bases between them. Germline V lookup: CDR1 LGHNA, CDR2 YNFKEQ. This CDR3 contains 14 residues.

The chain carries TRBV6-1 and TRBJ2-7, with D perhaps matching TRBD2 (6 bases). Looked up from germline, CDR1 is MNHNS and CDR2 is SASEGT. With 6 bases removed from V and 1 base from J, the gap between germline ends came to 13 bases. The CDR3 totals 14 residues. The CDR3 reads CASSSLARSYEQYF. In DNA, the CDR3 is TGTGCCAGCAGCTCCCTAGCGAGGTCCTACGAGCAGTACTTC.

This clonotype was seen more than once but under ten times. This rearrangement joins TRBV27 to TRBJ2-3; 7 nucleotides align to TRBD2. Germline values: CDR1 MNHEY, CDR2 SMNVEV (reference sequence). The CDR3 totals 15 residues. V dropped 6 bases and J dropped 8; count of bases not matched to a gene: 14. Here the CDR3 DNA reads TGTGCCAGCAGCCCCCGGGGTAGCGGGTTTGGTACGCAGTATTTT. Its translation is CASSPRGSGFGTQYF.

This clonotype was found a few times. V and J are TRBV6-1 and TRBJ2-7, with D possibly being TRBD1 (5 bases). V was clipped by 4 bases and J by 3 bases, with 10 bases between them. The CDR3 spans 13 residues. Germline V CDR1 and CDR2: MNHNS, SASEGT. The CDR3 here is CASSARQFYEQYV. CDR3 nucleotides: TGTGCCAGCAGTGCCAGACAGTTCTACGAGCAGTACGTC.

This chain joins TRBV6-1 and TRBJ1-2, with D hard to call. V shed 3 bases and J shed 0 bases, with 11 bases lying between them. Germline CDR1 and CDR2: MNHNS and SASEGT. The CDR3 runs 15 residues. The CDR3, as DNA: TGTGCCAGCAGTGATAGGTACACCCCTAACTATGGCTACACCTTC. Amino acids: CASSDRYTPNYGYTF.

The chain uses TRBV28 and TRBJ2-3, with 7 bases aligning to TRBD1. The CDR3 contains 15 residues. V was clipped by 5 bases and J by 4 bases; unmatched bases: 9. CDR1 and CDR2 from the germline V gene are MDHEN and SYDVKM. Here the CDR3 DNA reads TGTGCCAGCAGTCCCGGTGACAGGGTAGCAGATACGCAGTATTTT. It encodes CASSPGDRVADTQYF.

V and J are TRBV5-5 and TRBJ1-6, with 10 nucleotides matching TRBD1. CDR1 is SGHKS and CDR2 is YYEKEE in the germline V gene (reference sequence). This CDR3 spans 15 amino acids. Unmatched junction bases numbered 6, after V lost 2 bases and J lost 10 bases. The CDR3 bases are TGTGCCAGCAGCTTTACCGGGACAGGGGACTCACCCCTCCACTTT. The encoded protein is CASSFTGTGDSPLHF.

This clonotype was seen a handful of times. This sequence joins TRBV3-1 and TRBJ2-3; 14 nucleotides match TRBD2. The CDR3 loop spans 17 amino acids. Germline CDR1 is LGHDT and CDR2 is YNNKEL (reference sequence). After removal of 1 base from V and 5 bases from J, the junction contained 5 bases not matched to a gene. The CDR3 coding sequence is TGTGCCAGCAGCCAAGCCGGACTAGCGGGGGGAAAAGATACGCAGTATTTT. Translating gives CASSQAGLAGGKDTQYF.

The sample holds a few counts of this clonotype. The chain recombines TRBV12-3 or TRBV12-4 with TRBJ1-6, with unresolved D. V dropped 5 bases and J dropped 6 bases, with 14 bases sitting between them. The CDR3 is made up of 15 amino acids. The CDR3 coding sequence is TGTGCCAGCAGTGCCGACGGGGTGGCTAATTCACCCCTCCACTTT. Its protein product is CASSADGVANSPLHF.

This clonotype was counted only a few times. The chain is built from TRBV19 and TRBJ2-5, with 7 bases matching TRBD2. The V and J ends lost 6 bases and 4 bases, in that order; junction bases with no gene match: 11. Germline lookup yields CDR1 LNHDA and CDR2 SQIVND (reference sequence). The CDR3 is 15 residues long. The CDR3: CASRALERGGETQYF. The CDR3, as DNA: TGTGCCAGTAGAGCCCTGGAGCGGGGCGGAGAGACCCAGTACTTC.

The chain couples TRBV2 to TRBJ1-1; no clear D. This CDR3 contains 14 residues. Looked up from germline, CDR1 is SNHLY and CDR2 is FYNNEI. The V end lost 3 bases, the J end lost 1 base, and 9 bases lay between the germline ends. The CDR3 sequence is CASSDGSSNTEAFF. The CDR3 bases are TGTGCCAGCAGTGATGGGTCTTCGAACACTGAAGCTTTCTTT. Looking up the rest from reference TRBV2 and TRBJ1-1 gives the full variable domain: EPEVTQTPSHQVTQMGQEVILRCVPISNHLYFYWYRQILGQKVEFLVSFYNNEISEKSEIFDDQFSVERPDGSNFTLKIRSTKLEDSAMYFCASSDGSSNTEAFFGQGTRLTVV.

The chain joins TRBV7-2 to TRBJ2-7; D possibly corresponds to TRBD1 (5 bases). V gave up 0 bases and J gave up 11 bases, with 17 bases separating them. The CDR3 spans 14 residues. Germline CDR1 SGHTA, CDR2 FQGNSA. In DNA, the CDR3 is TGTGCCAGCAGCTTAGCGACTCGGGCAGGGTTAAAGTACTTC. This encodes CASSLATRAGLKYF.

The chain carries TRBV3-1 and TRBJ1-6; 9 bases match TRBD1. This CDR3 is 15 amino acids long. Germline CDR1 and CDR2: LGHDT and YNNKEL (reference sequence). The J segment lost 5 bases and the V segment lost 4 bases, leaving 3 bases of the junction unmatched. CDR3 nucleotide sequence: TGTGCCAGCAGCCCTTGGACAGGGGATAATTCACCCCTCCACTTT. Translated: CASSPWTGDNSPLHF. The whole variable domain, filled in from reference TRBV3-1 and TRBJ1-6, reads DTAVSQTPKYLVTQMGNDKSIKCEQNLGHDTMYWYKQDSKKFLKIMFSYNNKELIINETVPNRFSPKSPDKAHLNLHINSLELGDSAVYFCASSPWTGDNSPLHFGNGTRLTVT.

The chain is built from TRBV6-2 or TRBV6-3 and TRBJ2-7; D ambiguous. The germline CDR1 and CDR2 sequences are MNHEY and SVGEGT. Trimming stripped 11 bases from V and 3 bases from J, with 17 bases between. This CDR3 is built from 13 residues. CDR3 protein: CAVELTRNYEQYV. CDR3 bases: TGTGCCGTCGAATTGACTCGAAACTACGAGCAGTACGTC.

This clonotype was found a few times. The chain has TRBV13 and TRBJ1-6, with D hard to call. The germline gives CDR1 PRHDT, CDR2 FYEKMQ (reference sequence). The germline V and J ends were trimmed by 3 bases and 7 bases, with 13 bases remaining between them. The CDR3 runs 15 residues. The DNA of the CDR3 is TGTGCCAGCAGCTTTAACCCAACAACCAATTCACCCCTCCACTTT. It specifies CASSFNPTTNSPLHF.

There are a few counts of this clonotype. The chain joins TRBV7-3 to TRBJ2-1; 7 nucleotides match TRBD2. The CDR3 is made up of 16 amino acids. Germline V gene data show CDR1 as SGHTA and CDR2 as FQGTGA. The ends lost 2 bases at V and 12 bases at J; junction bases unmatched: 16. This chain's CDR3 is CASSLSGGGPTMRQFF. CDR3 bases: TGTGCCAGCAGCTTATCAGGCGGGGGACCCACAATGAGGCAGTTCTTC.

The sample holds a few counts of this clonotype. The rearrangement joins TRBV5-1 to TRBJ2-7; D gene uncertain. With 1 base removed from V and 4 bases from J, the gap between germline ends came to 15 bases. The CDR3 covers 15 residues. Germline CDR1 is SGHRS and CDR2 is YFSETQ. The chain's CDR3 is CASSLNPLGNYEQYF. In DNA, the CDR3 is TGCGCCAGCAGCTTGAATCCTCTCGGTAATTACGAGCAGTACTTC.

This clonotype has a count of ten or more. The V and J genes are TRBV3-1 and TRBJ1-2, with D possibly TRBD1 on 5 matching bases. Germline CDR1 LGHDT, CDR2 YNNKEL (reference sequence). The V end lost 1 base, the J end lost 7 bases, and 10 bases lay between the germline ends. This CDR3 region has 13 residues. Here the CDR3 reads CASSQVGQGGYTF. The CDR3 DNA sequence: TGTGCCAGCAGCCAAGTAGGTCAGGGTGGCTACACCTTC.

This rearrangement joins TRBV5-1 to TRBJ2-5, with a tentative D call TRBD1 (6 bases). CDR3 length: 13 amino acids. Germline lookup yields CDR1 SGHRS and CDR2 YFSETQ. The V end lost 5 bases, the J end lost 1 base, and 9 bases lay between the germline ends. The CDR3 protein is CASRTGFQETQYF. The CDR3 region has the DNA TGCGCCAGCAGGACAGGTTTCCAAGAGACCCAGTACTTC.

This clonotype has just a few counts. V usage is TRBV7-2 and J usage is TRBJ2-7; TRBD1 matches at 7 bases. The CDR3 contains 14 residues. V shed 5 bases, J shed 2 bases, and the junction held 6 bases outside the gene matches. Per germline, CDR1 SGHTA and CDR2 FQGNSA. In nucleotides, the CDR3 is TGTGCCAGCAGCATCTACAGGGGACCCTACGAGCAGTACGTC. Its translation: CASSIYRGPYEQYV.

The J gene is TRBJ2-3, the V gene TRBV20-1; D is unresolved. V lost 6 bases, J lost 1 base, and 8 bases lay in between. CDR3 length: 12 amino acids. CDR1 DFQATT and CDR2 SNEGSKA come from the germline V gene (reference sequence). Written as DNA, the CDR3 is TGCAGTGCAGACAAGCGCACAGATACGCAGTATTTT. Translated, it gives CSADKRTDTQYF.

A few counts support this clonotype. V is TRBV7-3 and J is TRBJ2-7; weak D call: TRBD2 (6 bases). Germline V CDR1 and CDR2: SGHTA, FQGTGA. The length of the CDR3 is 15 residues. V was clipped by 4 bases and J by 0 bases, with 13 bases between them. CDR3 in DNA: TGTGCCAGCAGCTCGGGCGGGGCGGACTCCTACGAGCAGTACTTC. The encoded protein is CASSSGGADSYEQYF.

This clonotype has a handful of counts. CDR3 sequence (DNA): TGTGCCAGCAGCCAAGCGACTAGTAGCCAAGAGACCCAGTACTTC. It translates to CASSQATSSQETQYF. V usage is TRBV4-2 and J usage is TRBJ2-5; D might be TRBD2 (6 bases). From germline, CDR1 is LGHNA and CDR2 YNFKEQ. The CDR3 runs to 15 residues. Trimming took 1 base from V and 1 from J, leaving 10 bases between them.

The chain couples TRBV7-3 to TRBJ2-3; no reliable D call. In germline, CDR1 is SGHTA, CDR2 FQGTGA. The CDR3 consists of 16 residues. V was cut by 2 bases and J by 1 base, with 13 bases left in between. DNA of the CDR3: TGTGCCAGCAGCTTAGCGAGCCTCGAGGGCACAGATACGCAGTATTTT. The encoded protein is CASSLASLEGTDTQYF.

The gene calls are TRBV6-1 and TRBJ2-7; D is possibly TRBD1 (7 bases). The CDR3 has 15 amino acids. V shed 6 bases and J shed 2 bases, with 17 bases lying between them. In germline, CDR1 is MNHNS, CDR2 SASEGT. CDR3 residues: CASSQGGASTYEQYF. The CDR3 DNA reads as TGTGCCAGCAGCCAGGGGGGAGCGTCGACCTACGAGCAGTACTTC.

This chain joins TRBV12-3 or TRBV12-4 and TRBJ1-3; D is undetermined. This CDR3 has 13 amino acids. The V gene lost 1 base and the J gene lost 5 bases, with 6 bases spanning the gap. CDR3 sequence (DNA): TGTGCCAGCAGTTTAGACAGCCGAAACACCATATATTTT. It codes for CASSLDSRNTIYF.

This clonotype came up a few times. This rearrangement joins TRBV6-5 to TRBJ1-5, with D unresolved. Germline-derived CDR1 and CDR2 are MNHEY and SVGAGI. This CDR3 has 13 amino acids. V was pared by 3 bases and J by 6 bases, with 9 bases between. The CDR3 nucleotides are TGTGCCAGCAGTTATAAGGGATCTCAGCCCCAGCATTTT. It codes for CASSYKGSQPQHF.

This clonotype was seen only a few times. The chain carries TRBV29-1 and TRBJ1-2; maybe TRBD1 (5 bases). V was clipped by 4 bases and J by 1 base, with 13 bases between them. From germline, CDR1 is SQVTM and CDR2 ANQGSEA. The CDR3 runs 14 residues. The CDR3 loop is CSVVIRDLNYGYTF. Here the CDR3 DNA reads TGCAGCGTTGTGATCAGGGACCTTAACTATGGCTACACCTTC.